Below, 18 T cell receptor beta chains from the same sample are listed, as sequenced in a study of regulatory T cells in long-lasting Graves disease. Construction of TCR beta libraries relied on iRepertoire HTBI primers and on Arm-PCR targeting CDR3 regions. TCRdb reprocessed the multiplex PCR reads via MiXCR and lists one record per CDR3 protein. The sample carries some 340,000 distinct CDR3 sequences, about 10% recorded once. Time point noted: newly diagnosed GD, antithyroid drugs for less than 3 months. Extracted PBMC RNA gave rise to the TCR library. The same specimen was also included in a second study, on T cells in Graves' hyperthyroidism and ophthalmopathy.

Specimen: peripheral blood mononuclear cells (PBMCs), collected at new diagnosis, from a patient treated with antithyroid drugs. These receptors were obtained from a woman younger than 30 with Graves disease.

This clonotype has only a few counts. The J gene is TRBJ2-7, the V gene TRBV6-2 or TRBV6-3; no clear D gene. V lost 6 bases and J 9 bases, leaving 21 bases between the germline ends. Germline V gives CDR1 MNHEY, CDR2 SVGEGT. The CDR3 contains 14 residues. The CDR3 DNA reads TGTGCCAGCAGCCGCACTTCCGCCCCCTTCGCGCAGTACGTC. It specifies CASSRTSAPFAQYV.

Of note for this clonotype: This may stem from a read error, because a much larger clone lies one nucleotide away. The chain has TRBV13 and TRBJ1-2; 9 positions agree with TRBD1. The germline V gene encodes CDR1 PRHDT and CDR2 FYEKMQ (reference sequence). This CDR3 has 17 amino acids. J was trimmed by 2 bases and V by 5 bases; bases with no gene match: 12. CDR3 nucleotide sequence: TGTGCCAGCAGCCATCGTCGGGACAGGGTTTGGAACTATGGCTACACCTTC. Translation: CASSHRRDRVWNYGYTF.

There are many counts of this clonotype. This sequence joins TRBV28 and TRBJ2-7, with 7 nucleotides matching TRBD2. Trimming took 7 bases from V and 5 from J; bases not matched to a gene: 8. The germline CDR1 and CDR2 sequences are MDHEN and SYDVKM. The length of the CDR3 is 13 residues. CDR3 sequence reads: CASTSTGRDEQYF. The CDR3 DNA is TGTGCCAGCACCTCAACGGGGAGGGACGAGCAGTACTTC.

This clonotype appeared many times. The rearrangement uses TRBV12-3 or TRBV12-4 and TRBJ2-7; TRBD2 matches at 14 bases. This CDR3 is 17 amino acids long. The trim removed 0 bases at V and 4 bases at J, leaving 5 bases unmatched. Written as DNA, the CDR3 is TGTGCCAGCAGTTTAGCGGGGACTAGCGGGAGACGGTACGAGCAGTACTTC. The encoded protein is CASSLAGTSGRRYEQYF.

This clonotype was detected a few times. CDR3 loop: CASSQDLLALEQYF. The CDR3 nucleotides read TGTGCCAGCAGCCAAGATCTGCTAGCTCTCGAGCAGTACTTC. This chain links TRBV4-2 with TRBJ2-7; possible D gene TRBD2, 5 bases. Germline V gene data show CDR1 as LGHNA and CDR2 as YNFKEQ. Trimming took off 0 bases at V and 6 bases at J, with 12 bases between the two ends. The CDR3 covers 14 residues.

This clonotype was found many times. V usage is TRBV2 and J usage is TRBJ1-5; a possible D gene is TRBD1 (6 bases). Germline V gene data show CDR1 as SNHLY and CDR2 as FYNNEI. The CDR3 has 14 residues. Trimming cost V 3 bases and J 2 bases, with 8 bases left between them. The DNA for the CDR3 is TGTGCCAGCAGTGATGAGGGGGGCAATCAGCCCCAGCATTTT. This translates into CASSDEGGNQPQHF.

With respect to this clonotype: The junction shows a germline mismatch at one end, possibly a read error. The chain uses TRBV20-1 and TRBJ1-4; TRBD1 matches 9 bases. Germline loops: CDR1 DFQATT, CDR2 SNEGSKA (reference sequence). This CDR3 has 13 amino acids. The CDR3 DNA sequence: TGCAGTGCTACCGGGACAGGGAACGAAAAACCGTTTTTT. Protein product: CSATGTGNEKPFF.

The chain employs TRBV4-3 and TRBJ2-3; weak D call: TRBD1 (6 bases). V gave up 0 bases and J gave up 6 bases, with 10 bases separating them. CDR1 LGHNA and CDR2 YSLEER come from the germline V gene. CDR3 length: 14 residues. Here the CDR3 DNA reads TGCGCCAGCAGCCAAGATCTTCAGGGGGATACGCAGTATTTT. It yields the protein CASSQDLQGDTQYF.

In its sample, this clonotype was seen a few times. This rearrangement joins TRBV19 to TRBJ2-7; D is perhaps TRBD2 (6 bases). V lost 3 bases, J lost 4 bases, and 19 bases lay in between. The CDR3 runs to 16 residues. CDR1 is LNHDA and CDR2 is SQIVND in the germline V gene (reference sequence). The CDR3, as DNA: TGTGCCAGTAGTATTTCCGGGGGTCCATTTCCTTACGAGCAGTACTTC. Its protein is CASSISGGPFPYEQYF.

This clonotype was observed a handful of times. The V and J genes are TRBV9 and TRBJ2-3; TRBD2 aligns across 10 bases. The length of the CDR3 is 18 residues. CDR1 SGDLS and CDR2 YYNGEE come from the germline V gene. J gave up 5 bases and V 0 bases, and 12 bases lay outside the gene matches. CDR3 bases: TGTGCCAGCAGCGTAGCTCTTTGGCTAGCGGGAGTAGGAGATACGCAGTATTTT. The encoded protein is CASSVALWLAGVGDTQYF.

In its sample, this clonotype was seen a few times. The V call is TRBV20-1, the J call TRBJ1-5, with D maybe TRBD1 (5 bases). Trimming removed 2 bases at V and 1 base at J, with 12 bases between. The CDR3 totals 15 residues. Germline assignment: CDR1 DFQATT and CDR2 SNEGSKA (reference sequence). The CDR3 loop reads CSARPGAGSNQPQHF. For the CDR3, the DNA is TGCAGTGCTAGACCTGGGGCGGGAAGCAATCAGCCCCAGCATTTT.

V is TRBV5-1 and J is TRBJ1-6, with a tentative D call TRBD1 (5 bases). V lost 2 bases to trimming and J lost 7 bases, with 16 bases between them. CDR3 size: 16 residues. Germline V gene sequence: CDR1 SGHRS, CDR2 YFSETQ. In DNA, the CDR3 is TGCGCCAGCAGCTTTGGTGCCGGGACTGAGAATTCACCCCTCCACTTT. This encodes CASSFGAGTENSPLHF.

The V gene is TRBV29-1, the J gene TRBJ2-7, with no clear D. Per germline, CDR1 SQVTM and CDR2 ANQGSEA. CDR3 length: 11 residues. The V and J ends lost 0 bases and 4 bases respectively, with 4 bases between them. The CDR3 region is CSVEEGYEQYF. As DNA, the CDR3 is TGCAGCGTTGAAGAAGGGTACGAGCAGTACTTC.

This clonotype was seen at least ten times. The CDR3 DNA is TGTGCCAGCAGCTTCGGGACAGATACGCAGTATTTT. This translates into CASSFGTDTQYF. This sequence joins TRBV11-2 and TRBJ2-3; D ambiguous. The germline V gene has CDR1 SGHAT and CDR2 FQNNGV. Trimming removed 3 bases from V and 3 bases from J, with 4 bases in between. This CDR3 has 12 residues. Full variable domain (outside the CDR3, taken from reference TRBV11-2 and TRBJ2-3): EAGVAQSPRYKIIEKRQSVAFWCNPISGHATLYWYQQILGQGPKLLIQFQNNGVVDDSQLPKDRFSAERLKGVDSTLKIQPAKLEDSAVYLCASSFGTDTQYFGPGTRLTVL.

This clonotype came up many times. V usage is TRBV20-1 and J usage is TRBJ2-7, with 11 bases that match TRBD2. The CDR3 consists of 13 residues. Germline V gives CDR1 DFQATT, CDR2 SNEGSKA (reference sequence). V was clipped by 8 bases and J by 3 bases; unmatched bases: 6. Here the CDR3 reads CSPLAGGYYEQYF. CDR3 DNA sequence: TGCAGTCCCCTAGCGGGAGGATACTACGAGCAGTACTTC.

The chain carries TRBV19 and TRBJ2-5; 10 nucleotides align to TRBD1. The germline V gene encodes CDR1 LNHDA and CDR2 SQIVND (reference sequence). V shed 3 bases, J shed 5 bases, and the junction held 6 bases outside the gene matches. CDR3 length equals 15 residues. The chain's CDR3 is CASSIRDRGYETQYF. The CDR3 region has the DNA TGTGCCAGTAGTATTCGGGACAGGGGATACGAGACCCAGTACTTC.

There are many counts of this clonotype. The chain recombines TRBV6-5 with TRBJ2-5; no reliable D call. Trimming shortened V by 0 bases and J by 2 bases, and 13 bases separated the two germline ends. CDR1 is MNHEY and CDR2 is SVGAGI in the germline V gene. This CDR3 is built from 16 residues. The CDR3 loop reads CASSYSVGFWQETQYF. The CDR3, as DNA: TGTGCCAGCAGTTACTCGGTCGGTTTTTGGCAAGAGACCCAGTACTTC.

The gene calls are TRBV10-3 and TRBJ1-6; no clear D gene. Trimming cost V 6 bases and J 8 bases, with 17 bases left between them. From germline, CDR1 is ENHRY and CDR2 SYGVKD. There are 15 residues in the CDR3. CDR3: CAISPSVGRDSPLHF. The CDR3, as DNA: TGTGCCATCAGCCCATCAGTGGGGAGGGATTCACCCCTCCACTTT.